This TCR beta chain was documented in a study of T cells in women clearing cervical HPV infection. Study as a whole: Controls gave blood once infection was undetectable; cases at lesion identification. Study outcomes and limitations: It is unknown whether associations predate infection; no effector/memory or HPV-specific sorting.

The CDR3 runs to 13 residues. CDR1 and CDR2 (germline): PRHDT, FYEKMQ (reference sequence). For this clone: Its antigen remains unknown. Read coverage stops 3 residues before the CDR3 terminus; the germline J gene supplies the remainder.

Genomic DNA, averaging around 1,200 ng per sample, yielded TCR beta CDR3 via immunoSEQ. Measured with immunoSEQ multiplex PCR; TCRdb has only the in-frame clones, and not every one. The sample data list tens of thousands of clones. Sequencing input: blood buffy coat. This TCR was recovered from a woman aged 18 to 69 with a cervical HPV16 infection that either progressed to CIN3+ or cleared (not recorded which). The chain recombines TRBV13 with TRBJ1-2, with D tentatively TRBD1 (5 bases). The chain's CDR3 is CASSHSGSYGYTF. The CDR3 DNA, read in part, is TGTGCCAGCAGCCACTCAGGGAGCTACGGC.